One sample yielded the 10 T cell receptor beta chains listed below, sequenced in a study of OX40 agonist ivuxolimab in advanced cancers. Profiling relied on immunoSEQ multiplex PCR, and the TCRdb table lists in-frame clones only, not all of them. The data contain about 71,000 clones, over 90% of them seen just once; the ten biggest clones take up approximately 15%. Sequenced here: CD4+ or CD8+ T cells sorted from blood, sampled in a trial of the OX40 agonist ivuxolimab. The receptors shown here come from an adult with an advanced solid tumor such as melanoma, head and neck, liver or kidney cancer.

The rearrangement joins TRBV12-5 to TRBJ1-2; D is possibly TRBD1 (5 bases). V lost 5 bases, J lost 12 bases, and 13 bases lay in between. The CDR3 length is 11 residues. CDR1 is LGHNT, CDR2 FRNRAP, per germline. CDR3 DNA sequence: TGTGCTAGTGGTCCCGGGACGTCCAACACCTTC. It yields the protein CASGPGTSNTF.

DNA for the CDR3: TGTGCCAGCAGCTCCCTGGGAGAAAAACTGTTTTTT. Protein sequence: CASSSLGEKLFF. The chain recombines TRBV4-2 with TRBJ1-4; D ambiguous. The CDR3 spans 12 residues. The V end was cut by 5 bases, the J end by 8 bases, with 9 bases between. Germline values: CDR1 LGHNA, CDR2 YNFKEQ.

CDR3 loop: CASSLGLPGANVLTF. DNA for the CDR3: TGTGCCAGCAGCTTAGGCCTCCCTGGGGCCAACGTCCTGACTTTC. V gene TRBV7-9 combines with J gene TRBJ2-6, with D hard to call. The CDR3 has 15 amino acids. Between the trimmed V and J ends, which lost 1 base and 2 bases, there was a span of 6 bases. CDR1 and CDR2 from the germline V gene are SEHNR and FQNEAQ (reference sequence).

This chain's CDR3 is CASSQRLAGPSYEQYF. CDR3 coding DNA: TGCGCCAGCAGCCAAAGACTAGCGGGCCCCTCCTACGAGCAGTACTTC. This chain links TRBV4-3 with TRBJ2-7, with 10 bases lining up with TRBD2. V trimming: 2 bases; J trimming: 0 bases; junction bases outside the gene matches: 4. The CDR3 has 16 residues. Germline assignment: CDR1 LGHNA and CDR2 YSLEER.

This rearrangement joins TRBV29-1 to TRBJ2-2, with D maybe TRBD1 (5 bases). Germline-derived CDR1 and CDR2 are SQVTM and ANQGSEA. The CDR3 extends over 12 amino acids. Trimming pared 6 bases from V and 6 bases from J, leaving 11 bases between. CDR3 nucleotides: TGCAGCGTAATGACAGTCTCCGGGGAGCTGTTTTTT. Amino acid sequence: CSVMTVSGELFF.

This chain links TRBV27 with TRBJ2-5; TRBD2 is a possible D gene (6 bases). The CDR3 is 15 amino acids. Germline loops: CDR1 MNHEY, CDR2 SMNVEV (reference sequence). Trimming removed 6 bases from V and 0 bases from J, with 14 bases in between. The CDR3 protein is CASRSGTAYQETQYF. The CDR3 DNA reads as TGTGCCAGCAGAAGTGGGACTGCTTACCAAGAGACCCAGTACTTC.

This clone was counted a single time. The chain links TRBV11-3 to TRBJ2-3, with D perhaps TRBD2 (6 bases). The V end was cut by 1 base, the J end by 5 bases, with 13 bases between. This CDR3 region has 15 residues. Germline CDR1 is SGHNT and CDR2 is YENEEA. The CDR3 loop is CASSLGSGEKDTQYF. CDR3 nucleotide sequence: TGTGCCAGCAGCTTAGGATCGGGAGAGAAAGATACGCAGTATTTT. The full variable domain, its missing parts supplied by reference TRBV11-3 and TRBJ2-3, is EAGVVQSPRYKIIEKKQPVAFWCNPISGHNTLYWYLQNLGQGPELLIRYENEEAVDDSQLPKDRFSAERLKGVDSTLKIQPAELGDSAVYLCASSLGSGEKDTQYFGPGTRLTVL.

The V and J genes are TRBV13 and TRBJ2-7, with 7 bases matching TRBD2. The germline gives CDR1 PRHDT, CDR2 FYEKMQ (reference sequence). The CDR3 is 14 amino acids. The J segment lost 5 bases and the V segment lost 5 bases, leaving 9 bases of the junction unmatched. CDR3 coding DNA: TGTGCCAGCAGCCCCGGGAGGTCGGTAAACGAGCAGTACTTC. The encoded protein is CASSPGRSVNEQYF.

The chain combines TRBV10-3 with TRBJ2-1; either TRBD1 or TRBD2 may fit D (5 bases each). The V end was cut by 8 bases, the J end by 10 bases, with 30 bases between. This CDR3 comprises 17 residues. Germline V lookup: CDR1 ENHRY, CDR2 SYGVKD. The CDR3 reads CAIGLPPRDGNSWEQFF. In DNA, the CDR3 is TGTGCCATCGGACTGCCCCCACGGGACGGAAACTCATGGGAGCAGTTCTTC.

The rearrangement links TRBV27 to TRBJ2-1; 8 positions match TRBD2. Germline V gene sequence: CDR1 MNHEY, CDR2 SMNVEV (reference sequence). Trimming removed 10 bases from V and 10 bases from J; junction bases left unmatched: 15. The CDR3 runs 14 residues. The CDR3 reads CAILAGGGQREQFF. CDR3 nucleotides: TGTGCCATCCTAGCCGGGGGGGGCCAGCGGGAGCAGTTCTTC.